The rows below give T cell receptor beta chains drawn from one sample of a study of blood T cell repertoires in COVID-19. Sequencing was performed with immunoSEQ multiplex PCR; in TCRdb, only in-frame clones are kept and a portion is missing. The sample holds 350,000 to 450,000 clones, roughly nine tenths seen once. The material sequenced was PBMCs or T cells enriched from blood (not recorded which). All receptors derive from a woman in her forties who had been exposed to COVID-19. Both conserved end residues are part of each CDR3. D genes are given only for firm matches. Clone size, where shown, is once, few, many, or a class for clones that have expanded.

NA NA TRBJ1-2 TRBV7-9 CASSLGQDYGYTF TGTGCCAGCAGCTTAGGCCAGGACTATGGCTACACCTTC
NA NA TRBJ1-4 TRBV10-1 CASSESSEKLFF TGCGCCAGCAGTGAGTCCTCTGAAAAACTGTTTTTT
TRBD2 NA TRBJ2-3 TRBV2 CASRTSLSTDTQYF TGTGCCAGCAGGACTAGCCTCAGCACAGATACGCAGTATTTT
TRBD1 NA TRBJ2-1 TRBV5-4 CASSLDRDRRNEQFF TGTGCCAGCAGCTTGGATCGGGACAGGCGGAATGAGCAGTTCTTC
NA NA TRBJ1-3 TRBV5-1 CASSKTPGNTIYF TGCGCCAGCAGCAAGACACCCGGAAACACCATATATTTT
NA NA TRBJ1-5 TRBV20-1 CSASVLREGGNQPQHF TGCAGTGCTAGTGTCTTAAGGGAAGGGGGCAATCAGCCCCAGCATTTT
NA NA TRBJ2-5 TRBV14 CASSPREETQYF TGTGCCAGCAGCCCCAGGGAAGAGACCCAGTACTTC
TRBD2 NA TRBJ2-7 TRBV5-1 CASSLASGGRYEQYF TGCGCCAGCAGCTTGGCAAGCGGGGGTAGATACGAGCAGTACTTC
NA few TRBJ1-1 TRBV24-1 CATSDLSRAFF TGTGCCACCAGTGATTTGTCCCGAGCTTTCTTT
TRBD2 NA TRBJ2-7 TRBV6-2/TRBV6-3 CASSYAGEEHEQYF TGTGCCAGCAGTTACGCGGGGGAGGAACACGAGCAGTACTTC
TRBD1 few TRBJ2-1 TRBV19 CASSAKTGAIYNEQFF TGTGCCAGTAGTGCAAAAACAGGGGCCATCTACAATGAGCAGTTCTTC
NA NA TRBJ2-5 TRBV11-2 CASSLGGQETQYF TGTGCCAGCAGCTTAGGGGGCCAGGAGACCCAGTACTTC
NA NA TRBJ1-1 TRBV19 CASSHPPDTEAFF TGTGCCAGTAGCCACCCCCCAGACACTGAAGCTTTCTTT
TRBD1 NA TRBJ2-7 TRBV7-2 CASSLDRGVDEQYF TGTGCCAGCAGCTTGGACAGGGGGGTCGACGAGCAGTACTTC
NA NA TRBJ2-3 TRBV15 CATSRRGVGDTQYF TGTGCCACCAGCAGAAGGGGTGTGGGAGATACGCAGTATTTT
TRBD1 NA TRBJ1-1 TRBV29-1 CSVVQGKRTFF TGCAGCGTTGTACAGGGGAAGCGAACTTTCTTT
NA NA TRBJ2-2 TRBV11-2 CAVQGDTGELFF TGTGCAGTACAGGGTGACACCGGGGAGCTGTTTTTT
NA NA TRBJ2-5 TRBV6-1 CASSERTGYQETQYF TGTGCCAGCAGTGAGAGGACTGGGTACCAAGAGACCCAGTACTTC
TRBD1 NA TRBJ1-2 TRBV29-1 CSVEDRTGINGYTF TGCAGCGTTGAAGATAGGACAGGGATCAATGGCTACACCTTC
NA NA TRBJ2-7 TRBV5-1 CASSFILQGKGYEQYF TGCGCCAGCAGCTTTATATTACAGGGTAAGGGGTACGAGCAGTACTTC
NA NA TRBJ1-4 TRBV29-1 CSVEDLRGSREKLFF TGCAGCGTTGAAGATCTAAGGGGATCTAGGGAAAAACTGTTTTTT
NA NA TRBJ1-2 TRBV5-4 CASSADSTNYGYTF TGTGCCAGCAGCGCTGACAGCACTAACTATGGCTACACCTTC
TRBD1 once TRBJ1-2 TRBV4-1 CASSQDVTGGNNGYTF TGCGCCAGCAGCCAAGATGTGACAGGGGGCAACAATGGCTACACCTTC
TRBD2 NA TRBJ2-7 TRBV30 CAWSVRGGTYEQYF TGTGCCTGGAGTGTACGGGGGGGAACCTACGAGCAGTACTTC
NA NA TRBJ1-2 TRBV7-2 CASSFARDGYGYTF TGTGCCAGCAGCTTTGCCAGGGATGGCTATGGCTACACCTTC
NA NA TRBJ1-6 TRBV4-1 CASSPNHHLSSYNSPLHF TGCGCCAGCAGCCCAAACCATCACTTGAGCTCCTATAATTCACCCCTCCACTTT
NA NA TRBJ2-7 TRBV15 CATSRDKEGIGEQYF TGTGCCACCAGCAGAGATAAGGAGGGGATCGGCGAGCAGTACTTC
TRBD1 NA TRBJ1-2 TRBV7-9 CASSLEGGGLFGYTF TGTGCCAGCAGCTTAGAAGGAGGGGGCTTGTTTGGCTACACCTTC
NA NA TRBJ1-2 TRBV7-8 CASSLAGLTYGYTF TGTGCCAGCAGCTTAGCTGGACTGACCTATGGCTACACCTTC
NA NA TRBJ1-1 TRBV7-6 CASSLDQNTEAFF TGTGCCAGCAGCTTAGATCAGAACACTGAAGCTTTCTTT
NA NA TRBJ1-3 TRBV5-6 CASSVTSSGNTIYF TGTGCCAGCAGCGTCACGAGCTCTGGAAACACCATATATTTT
TRBD1 NA TRBJ2-7 TRBV11-3 CASSLAGQGAYEQYF TGTGCCAGCAGCTTAGCTGGACAGGGGGCCTACGAGCAGTACTTC
NA NA TRBJ1-5 TRBV6-1 CASSDGMGAGNQPQHF TGTGCCAGCAGTGACGGGATGGGGGCAGGCAATCAGCCCCAGCATTTT
NA NA TRBJ2-7 TRBV10-2 CASTPGSYEQYF TGCGCCAGCACCCCGGGGAGCTACGAGCAGTACTTC
TRBD1 NA TRBJ1-1 TRBV19 CASTTTGANTEAFF TGTGCCAGTACCACTACAGGGGCAAACACTGAAGCTTTCTTT
TRBD1 NA TRBJ2-2 TRBV7-9 CASSFGTALGELFF TGTGCCAGCAGCTTCGGGACAGCCCTCGGGGAGCTGTTTTTT
TRBD2 NA TRBJ2-4 TRBV7-6 CASSARTSGYSQTGNIQYF TGTGCCAGCAGCGCACGGACTAGCGGGTACTCCCAAACAGGGAACATTCAGTACTTC
TRBD1 NA TRBJ1-2 TRBV5-6 CASSLVAGGNYGYTF TGTGCCAGCAGCTTGGTGGCAGGGGGTAACTATGGCTACACCTTC
NA NA TRBJ1-2 TRBV5-1 CASSARLLDNYGYTF TGCGCCAGCAGCGCCAGACTCCTTGATAATTATGGCTACACCTTC
NA NA TRBJ2-2 TRBV7-9 CASTRGGGELFF TGTGCCAGCACCCGAGGGGGCGGGGAGCTGTTTTTT
TRBD1 NA TRBJ1-5 TRBV6-2/TRBV6-3 CASSYSTGTGGFNQPQHF TGTGCCAGCAGTTACTCGACCGGGACAGGGGGATTCAATCAGCCCCAGCATTTT
TRBD1 few TRBJ1-1 TRBV10-2 CASSELTGGTEAFF TGCGCCAGCAGTGAGCTCACAGGGGGCACTGAAGCTTTCTTT
NA once TRBJ2-7 TRBV7-8 CASSLGRAAYEQYF TGTGCCAGCAGCTTAGGGCGGGCGGCCTACGAGCAGTACTTC
NA NA TRBJ2-3 TRBV12-3/TRBV12-4 CASTRATDTQYF TGTGCCAGCACGAGAGCCACAGATACGCAGTATTTT
NA NA TRBJ1-1 TRBV6-1 CASSEVTGTEAFF TGTGCCAGCAGTGAAGTGACAGGTACTGAAGCTTTCTTT
NA NA TRBJ2-5 TRBV4-3 CASSQDVALATGFGTQYF TGCGCCAGCAGCCAGGACGTGGCTCTTGCGACAGGATTCGGGACCCAGTACTTC
TRBD2 NA TRBJ2-1 TRBV24-1 CATTTSRHNEQFF TGTGCCACCACGACTAGCAGGCACAATGAGCAGTTCTTC
TRBD1 NA TRBJ1-5 TRBV5-8 CASSSQGTVTTQPQHF TGTGCCAGCAGCAGCCAAGGGACAGTGACAACTCAGCCCCAGCATTTT
NA NA TRBJ2-2 TRBV6-5 CASLGAATGELFF TGTGCCAGCCTGGGAGCGGCGACCGGGGAGCTGTTTTTT
NA NA TRBJ2-5 TRBV11-2 CASSLSQKETQYF TGTGCCAGCAGCTTATCACAGAAAGAGACCCAGTACTTC
NA once TRBJ1-1 TRBV27 CASSLMTAMGNTEAFF TGTGCCAGCAGTTTAATGACAGCTATGGGGAACACTGAAGCTTTCTTT